The 29 T cell receptor beta chains listed next were all sequenced from one sample in a study of T-cell memory formation after mild COVID-19 (dated by TCRdb to 2020 to 2022). Receptors were amplified or captured by 5' RACE. The run used an Illumina NovaSeq 6000. TCRdb reprocessing: public reads trimmed at Q25 with fastp, clones called with MiXCR, in-frame beta chains kept. CDR3 protein sequences are deduplicated, and each keeps its most common genes and DNA. Present in this sample are 120,000 to 150,000 distinct CDR3 sequences, 5.5% to 7% of which were seen just once. The ten top clones hold about 2.1% of the sample. Sequenced material: PBMCs or a T cell subset sorted from them (not recorded which). These receptors originate from an adult woman who had mild COVID-19 (a few samples of this study predate the infection). The sample titles of this study are shuffled in the database, so cell type and time point are left out; the donor was told from shared clones.

This clonotype has at least ten counts. The gene calls are TRBV12-3 or TRBV12-4 and TRBJ1-5, with D possibly TRBD1 on 5 matching bases. Trimming stripped 3 bases from V and 9 bases from J, with 12 bases between. The CDR3 is 13 amino acids. CDR3 sequence (DNA): TGTGCCAGCAGTTTTAGGGGTCTGCGGCCCCAGCATTTT. Its protein product is CASSFRGLRPQHF.

This clonotype has a count of ten or more. CDR3 DNA sequence: TGCGCCAGCAGCTTGGGGATGGAGACAGGGGGCTTTGGCTACACCTTC. Protein product: CASSLGMETGGFGYTF. The chain combines TRBV5-1 with TRBJ1-2; 10 bases match TRBD1. V lost 0 bases and J lost 7; bases outside the gene matches: 9. The germline V gene encodes CDR1 SGHRS and CDR2 YFSETQ. CDR3 length: 16 residues.

The sample holds many counts of this clonotype. The V and J genes are TRBV9 and TRBJ1-4; D not certain. Trimming shortened V by 0 bases and J by 2 bases, and 2 bases separated the two germline ends. CDR1 and CDR2 (germline): SGDLS, YYNGEE. This CDR3 spans 13 amino acids. The CDR3 loop reads CASSVATNEKLFF. In DNA, the CDR3 is TGTGCCAGCAGCGTAGCGACTAATGAAAAACTGTTTTTT.

In its sample, this clonotype was seen a few times. The V and J genes are TRBV7-8 and TRBJ1-1; a possible D gene is TRBD1 (6 bases). The CDR3 runs to 15 residues. Per germline, CDR1 SGHVS and CDR2 FQNEAQ. V shed 1 base and J shed 6 bases, with 15 bases lying between them. Here the CDR3 reads CASSLVHARGAEAFF. CDR3 in DNA: TGTGCCAGCAGCTTAGTACACGCCAGGGGCGCTGAAGCTTTCTTT.

The gene calls are TRBV7-2 and TRBJ2-4; D might be TRBD1 (6 bases). Per germline, CDR1 SGHTA and CDR2 FQGNSA. The V end lost 4 bases, the J end lost 0 bases, and 10 bases lay between the germline ends. The CDR3 runs 15 residues. The CDR3 region is CASSYQGRAKNIQYF. CDR3 DNA sequence: TGTGCCAGCAGCTACCAGGGGAGAGCCAAAAACATTCAGTACTTC.

The chain combines TRBV19 with TRBJ2-1; TRBD2 agrees at 8 bases. Trimming removed 9 bases from V and 6 bases from J; junction bases left unmatched: 4. The germline V gene has CDR1 LNHDA and CDR2 SQIVND (reference sequence). This CDR3 has 12 residues. The DNA of the CDR3 is TGTGCCAGCGGGGGGGCGGCCAATGAGCAGTTCTTC. It is translated as CASGGAANEQFF.

This clonotype was seen repeatedly, ten times or more. The chain combines TRBV6-2 or TRBV6-3 with TRBJ2-2; D uncertain. The CDR3 has 16 amino acids. Germline assignment: CDR1 MNHEY and CDR2 SVGEGT. V lost 2 bases and J 5 bases, leaving 15 bases between the germline ends. This chain's CDR3 is CASSYGTGPATGELFF. The CDR3 coding sequence is TGTGCCAGCAGTTACGGTACCGGGCCCGCGACCGGGGAGCTGTTTTTT.

This clonotype was picked up a small number of times. The rearrangement uses TRBV5-1 and TRBJ2-7; perhaps TRBD1 as D (6 bases). Trimming took off 5 bases at V and 5 bases at J, with 14 bases between the two ends. Germline V gives CDR1 SGHRS, CDR2 YFSETQ. The CDR3 totals 13 residues. In DNA form, the CDR3 reads TGCGCCAGCAGTCAGGGGACCACTGACGAGCAGTACTTC. Its protein is CASSQGTTDEQYF.

This chain links TRBV7-2 with TRBJ2-6; 7 positions agree with TRBD1. V was pared by 0 bases and J by 3 bases, with 5 bases of the junction left unmatched. This CDR3 contains 17 residues. Germline CDR1 reads SGHTA; CDR2 reads FQGNSA. The CDR3 sequence is CASSLAGGVFGANVLTF. The CDR3 DNA reads TGTGCCAGCAGCTTAGCAGGGGGCGTTTTTGGGGCCAACGTCCTGACTTTC. The whole variable domain, filled in from reference TRBV7-2 and TRBJ2-6, reads GAGVSQSPSNKVTEKGKDVELRCDPISGHTALYWYRQSLGQGLEFLIYFQGNSAPDKSGLPSDRFSAERTGGSVSTLTIQRTQQEDSAVYLCASSLAGGVFGANVLTFGAGSRLTVL.

The chain couples TRBV19 to TRBJ2-7, with 11 bases matching TRBD1. V gave up 6 bases and J gave up 3 bases; unmatched junction bases: 10. Germline CDR1 reads LNHDA; CDR2 reads SQIVND (reference sequence). The CDR3 has 16 amino acids. The CDR3 spells CASSPSGTGGSYEQYF. In DNA form, the CDR3 reads TGTGCCAGTAGCCCATCCGGGACAGGGGGAAGCTACGAGCAGTACTTC.

At least ten counts were recorded for this clonotype. The chain recombines TRBV4-2 with TRBJ1-4; the match to TRBD1 covers 8 bases. Unmatched junction bases numbered 6, after V lost 3 bases and J lost 3 bases. The germline V gene has CDR1 LGHNA and CDR2 YNFKEQ. The CDR3 runs to 16 residues. CDR3 amino acids: CASSHYTGGPNEKLFF. The CDR3 nucleotides read TGTGCCAGCAGCCATTATACAGGGGGGCCTAATGAAAAACTGTTTTTT.

In this sample, this clonotype turned up many times. V is TRBV6-2 or TRBV6-3 and J is TRBJ1-2, with TRBD1 matching over 7 bases. The trim removed 2 bases at V and 4 bases at J, leaving 4 bases unmatched. The CDR3 consists of 14 residues. Looked up from germline, CDR1 is MNHEY and CDR2 is SVGEGT. The CDR3, as DNA: TGTGCCAGCAGTTACGGGACAGCTACCTATGGCTACACCTTC. Translated: CASSYGTATYGYTF.

This rearrangement joins TRBV6-1 to TRBJ1-5; no reliable D call. V lost 4 bases, J lost 3 bases, and 7 bases lay in between. The CDR3 runs to 13 residues. Germline V CDR1 and CDR2: MNHNS, SASEGT. CDR3 sequence (DNA): TGTGCCAGCAGTGGTTTGAACAATCAGCCCCAGCATTTT. It codes for CASSGLNNQPQHF.

There are many counts of this clonotype. The chain joins TRBV6-8 to TRBJ1-1, with D unclear. The CDR3 runs to 8 residues. Trimming pared 10 bases from V and 5 bases from J, leaving 2 bases between. Germline V gene lookup returns CDR1 MNHGY and CDR2 SAAAGT. The CDR3 DNA reads as TGTGCCACGACTGAAGCTTTCTTT. It codes for CATTEAFF.

This clonotype has ten or more counts. CDR3 sequence (DNA): TGCAGCGTAGGGCCTACCACCGGGGAGCTGTTTTTT. It yields the protein CSVGPTTGELFF. V and J are TRBV29-1 and TRBJ2-2; D remains unclear. This CDR3 spans 12 amino acids. Trimming stripped 6 bases from V and 4 bases from J, with 9 bases between. Germline-derived CDR1 and CDR2 are SQVTM and ANQGSEA.

This clonotype was seen only a few times. The J gene is TRBJ2-4, the V gene TRBV30; D is unclear. CDR1 is GTSNPN, CDR2 SVGIG, per germline (reference sequence). Trimming took off 1 base at V and 0 bases at J, with 7 bases between the two ends. CDR3 length equals 14 residues. CDR3 nucleotide sequence: TGTGCCTGGAGTGGGTTTCTAGCCAAAAACATTCAGTACTTC. It encodes CAWSGFLAKNIQYF.

This chain links TRBV5-1 with TRBJ1-6, with 7 bases fitting TRBD1. The germline V gene encodes CDR1 SGHRS and CDR2 YFSETQ. The CDR3 runs to 15 residues. The J segment lost 11 bases and the V segment lost 4 bases, leaving 12 bases of the junction unmatched. The CDR3 bases are TGCGCCAGCAGCCCAGCACCTTCGACAGGGCCACCCCTCCACTTT. Residues: CASSPAPSTGPPLHF.

This clonotype was found many times. The V gene is TRBV5-1, the J gene TRBJ2-5; a weak D match, TRBD2 (6 bases). The V end was cut by 4 bases, the J end by 3 bases, with 13 bases between. CDR3 length: 14 amino acids. The germline gives CDR1 SGHRS, CDR2 YFSETQ. DNA of the CDR3: TGCGCCAGCAGCGTGTCCGGGAGTAAAGAGACCCAGTACTTC. It is translated as CASSVSGSKETQYF.

This clonotype was detected only a few times. This chain joins TRBV18 and TRBJ2-1, with unresolved D. Germline V gene data show CDR1 as KGHSH and CDR2 as LQKENI. The CDR3 has 15 residues. V lost 3 bases to trimming and J lost 3 bases, with 12 bases between them. The DNA of the CDR3 is TGTGCCAGCTCACCTCGGGCCGGAGACTACAATGAGCAGTTCTTC. This translates into CASSPRAGDYNEQFF.

This clonotype was seen many times. The chain is built from TRBV12-3 or TRBV12-4 and TRBJ2-2; D call uncertain. The CDR3 totals 16 residues. With 8 bases removed from V and 6 bases from J, the gap between germline ends came to 22 bases. The CDR3 region has the DNA TGTGCCAGCGGACCCGGCTCTTCGTATGTTTCCGGGGAGCTGTTTTTT. Amino acid sequence: CASGPGSSYVSGELFF.

This clonotype occurred many times. V is TRBV15 and J is TRBJ2-2; D is unclear. CDR1 is LNHNV, CDR2 YYDKDF, per germline (reference sequence). V was clipped by 3 bases and J by 6 bases, with 11 bases between them. The CDR3 consists of 14 residues. The CDR3 loop reads CATSSIKSSGELFF. Here the CDR3 DNA reads TGTGCCACCAGCAGCATCAAGAGTTCCGGGGAGCTGTTTTTT.

This clonotype was seen ten or more times. V and J are TRBV6-2 or TRBV6-3 and TRBJ2-7; D unresolved. The germline CDR1 and CDR2 sequences are MNHEY and SVGEGT. Trimming removed 6 bases from V and 0 bases from J, with 18 bases in between. The CDR3 sequence is 16 residues long. CDR3 protein: CASSPLVGLSSYEQYF. The CDR3 nucleotides read TGTGCCAGCAGCCCCTTGGTGGGGTTGAGCTCCTACGAGCAGTACTTC.

This clonotype appeared many times. This chain links TRBV20-1 with TRBJ2-7; 8 positions match TRBD2. Germline assignment: CDR1 DFQATT and CDR2 SNEGSKA (reference sequence). J was trimmed by 6 bases and V by 2 bases; bases with no gene match: 6. This CDR3 is 13 amino acids long. The CDR3 spells CSARNSGTSEQYF. The CDR3 nucleotides read TGCAGTGCTAGAAACTCCGGGACTAGCGAGCAGTACTTC.

This clonotype was counted between two and nine times. The chain is built from TRBV15 and TRBJ2-2; D possibly corresponds to TRBD2 (5 bases). In germline, CDR1 is LNHNV, CDR2 YYDKDF (reference sequence). V was clipped by 3 bases and J by 0 bases, with 8 bases between them. The CDR3 loop spans 15 amino acids. In DNA form, the CDR3 reads TGTGCCACCAGCAGCGGGAACGCGAACACCGGGGAGCTGTTTTTT. Translated, it gives CATSSGNANTGELFF.

This clonotype was seen a few times. The chain has TRBV7-9 and TRBJ1-2; tentative D call: TRBD1 (6 bases). Trimming removed 3 bases at V and 3 bases at J, with 20 bases between. The CDR3 runs to 17 residues. Germline values: CDR1 SEHNR, CDR2 FQNEAQ (reference sequence). The CDR3 nucleotides are TGTGCCAGCAGCTTTAACGGGGGGGCAAGGAATGACTATGGCTACACCTTC. Translating it yields CASSFNGGARNDYGYTF.

This clonotype has at least ten counts. The J gene is TRBJ2-2, the V gene TRBV12-3 or TRBV12-4; no definite D call. The CDR3 is 11 residues long. V lost 4 bases and J 8 bases, leaving 5 bases between the germline ends. The CDR3 DNA follows: TGTGCCAGCAGTTCGGGTGGGGAGCTGTTTTTT. This translates into CASSSGGELFF.

The genes are TRBV12-3 or TRBV12-4 and TRBJ2-6; unclear D gene. V was shortened by 1 base and J by 0 bases, with 1 base between the two germline ends. This CDR3 has 14 amino acids. CDR3 in amino acids: CASSLDSGANVLTF. The CDR3, as DNA: TGTGCCAGCAGTTTAGACTCTGGGGCCAACGTCCTGACTTTC.

For this clonotype: A much more abundant neighbour one base away suggests this may be a read error. This chain joins TRBV9 and TRBJ1-1; a weak D match, TRBD1 (5 bases). CDR1 is SGDLS and CDR2 is YYNGEE in the germline V gene. The CDR3 length is 12 residues. The CDR3 here is CAISGPTGTAFF. The CDR3 DNA reads TGTGCCATCAGCGGACCAACCGGGACAGCTTTCTTT.

This clonotype came up a few times. The CDR3 sequence: CASSVALAGSGDTQYF. Here the CDR3 DNA reads TGCGCCAGCAGCGTGGCACTAGCGGGTAGCGGAGATACGCAGTATTTT. The V and J genes are TRBV5-1 and TRBJ2-3, with 9 bases lining up with TRBD2. CDR1 and CDR2 (germline): SGHRS, YFSETQ. Losses at the gene ends were 4 bases for V and 5 bases for J; bases not matched to a gene: 11. The CDR3 length is 16 residues.